This T cell receptor beta chain comes out of a study of cytomegalovirus exposure and HLA in healthy donors. Study-wide results and limits: Highest at DRB1 and lowest at HLA-C, TCR association rates differed among HLA loci in a later analysis. Further analysis was carried out later, and it showed several of the most significant clusters appearing linked to common viral pathogens. Later on, a genetic analysis was performed. It linked a missense variant in DCLRE1C with V- and J-gene trimming of TCR beta. The study designated 164 TCR beta chains cytomegalovirus-associated.

Vbeta (60) and Jbeta (13) primers were used in the PCR. Generated by immunoSEQ multiplex PCR, the TCRdb table keeps only in-frame clones and is missing some. Of more than 85,000 clones in the sample, 55% to 75% are singletons; the top ten hold about 14%. Turning to this clone: Its matching antigen is unknown.

This CDR3 region has 15 residues. V lost 4 bases and J lost 2; bases outside the gene matches: 8. Germline V lookup: CDR1 SGDLS, CDR2 YYNGEE. Sequenced material: PBMCs. V and J are TRBV9 and TRBJ1-1; 7 nucleotides match TRBD1. This clonotype was obtained from a woman aged 45 to 65 in good health and CMV-seropositive. CDR3 amino acids: CASSRHGQDNTEAFF. The CDR3 nucleotides read TGTGCCAGCAGCCGACATGGACAGGATAACACTGAAGCTTTCTTT.